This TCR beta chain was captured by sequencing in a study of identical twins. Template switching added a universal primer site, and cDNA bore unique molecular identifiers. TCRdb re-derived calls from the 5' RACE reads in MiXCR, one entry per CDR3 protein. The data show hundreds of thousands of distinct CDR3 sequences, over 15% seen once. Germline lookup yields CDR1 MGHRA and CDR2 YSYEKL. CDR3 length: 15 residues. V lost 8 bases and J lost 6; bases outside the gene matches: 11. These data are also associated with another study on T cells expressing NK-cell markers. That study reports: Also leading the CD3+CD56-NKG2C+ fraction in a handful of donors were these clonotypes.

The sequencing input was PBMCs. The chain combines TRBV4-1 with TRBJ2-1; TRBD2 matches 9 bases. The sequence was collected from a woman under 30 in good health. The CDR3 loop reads CASWGGTSSPNEQFF. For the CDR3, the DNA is TGCGCCAGCTGGGGCGGGACTAGCAGTCCCAATGAGCAGTTCTTC.